What follows are 14 T cell receptor beta chains derived from one specimen sequenced in a study of blood T cell repertoires in COVID-19. Some clones are missing from TCRdb's copy, which holds only in-frame ones; the method was immunoSEQ multiplex PCR. Seen here are about 200,000 clones, around 87% observed once, and the top ten hold roughly 6.2%. Source material: peripheral blood. The receptor source for this set is a man aged 55 to 70 who had recovered from COVID-19.

The chain employs TRBV19 and TRBJ1-5; weak D call: TRBD1 (6 bases). Between the trimmed V and J ends, which lost 2 bases and 8 bases, there was a span of 19 bases. The CDR3 has 16 residues. CDR1 and CDR2 (germline): LNHDA, SQIVND (reference sequence). CDR3 nucleotide sequence: TGTGCCAGTAGTATACAGACAGGCTCCGGGGCGAAGCCCCAGCATTTT. This encodes CASSIQTGSGAKPQHF.

V and J are TRBV18 and TRBJ2-5, with a weak D call TRBD2 (6 bases). Between the trimmed V and J ends, which lost 3 bases and 5 bases, there was a span of 16 bases. Per germline, CDR1 KGHSH and CDR2 LQKENI. The CDR3 has 15 amino acids. Here the CDR3 reads CASSPLGTWGETQYF. The CDR3, as DNA: TGTGCCAGCTCACCTCTCGGGACTTGGGGGGAGACCCAGTACTTC. Combining the CDR3 with reference TRBV18 and TRBJ2-5 gives the whole variable domain NAGVMQNPRHLVRRRGQEARLRCSPMKGHSHVYWYRQLPEEGLKFMVYLQKENIIDESGMPKERFSAEFPKEGPSILRIQQVVRGDSAAYFCASSPLGTWGETQYFGPGTRLLVL.

The chain is built from TRBV10-2 and TRBJ2-5; 7 nucleotides agree with TRBD1. Trimming cost V 10 bases and J 2 bases; bases outside gene matches: 7. The CDR3 extends over 13 amino acids. Germline-derived CDR1 and CDR2 are WSHSY and SAAADI. DNA for the CDR3: TGCGCCACCGGACAGGCAAGGCAAGAGACCCAGTACTTC. This gives the protein CATGQARQETQYF.

The rearrangement uses TRBV12-3 or TRBV12-4 and TRBJ2-7, with 7 nucleotides matching TRBD1. Germline trimming cut 4 bases from V and 6 bases from J; bases unmatched to any gene: 6. CDR3 size: 13 residues. The CDR3 coding sequence is TGTGCCAGCAGTTCCGGGACAGTACTCGAGCAGTACTTC. This gives the protein CASSSGTVLEQYF.

This clone was picked up one time. The rearrangement joins TRBV10-3 to TRBJ2-7; TRBD2 agrees at 7 bases. After removal of 0 bases from V and 2 bases from J, the junction contained 7 bases not matched to a gene. CDR1 ENHRY and CDR2 SYGVKD come from the germline V gene. This CDR3 region has 16 residues. CDR3 nucleotide sequence: TGTGCCATCAGTGAGTCGGAGGGAGGGAACACCTACGAGCAGTACTTC. This encodes CAISESEGGNTYEQYF.

The chain employs TRBV3-1 (or the pseudogene TRBV3-2) and TRBJ1-3; D gene unclear. The CDR3 extends over 16 amino acids. Germline V CDR1 and CDR2: LGHDT, YNNKEL (reference sequence). The V end was cut by 1 base, the J end by 4 bases, with 14 bases between. CDR3 amino acids: CASSQGWAPDGNTIYF. The CDR3 region has the DNA TGTGCCAGCAGCCAAGGTTGGGCCCCAGACGGAAACACCATATATTTT.

The V gene is TRBV5-1, the J gene TRBJ2-3; 7 nucleotides align to TRBD1. Germline values: CDR1 SGHRS, CDR2 YFSETQ. J gave up 4 bases and V 0 bases, and 8 bases lay outside the gene matches. The CDR3 spans 16 residues. The CDR3 DNA is TGCGCCAGCAGCTTGGCCAGGGCAGGGGGACCAGATACGCAGTATTTT. Translating it yields CASSLARAGGPDTQYF.

The rearrangement joins TRBV18 to TRBJ2-7; possible D gene TRBD1, 5 bases. The germline V gene has CDR1 KGHSH and CDR2 LQKENI. The ends were cut back, 3 bases at V and 6 bases at J, with 15 bases in the middle. CDR3 length equals 14 residues. In DNA, the CDR3 is TGTGCCAGCTCACCCCTGTCATGGGGCGGCGAGCAGTACTTC. Encoded protein: CASSPLSWGGEQYF.

This chain's CDR3 is CASSSRTSGGAFSQDTQYF. CDR3 coding DNA: TGTGCCAGCAGCTCCCGGACTAGCGGGGGGGCCTTTTCCCAAGATACGCAGTATTTT. The rearrangement links TRBV11-2 to TRBJ2-3; 15 bases map to TRBD2. CDR3 length: 19 residues. V lost 4 bases and J lost 5; bases outside the gene matches: 13. The V gene's germline CDR1 is SGHAT and CDR2 FQNNGV.

The chain couples TRBV6-5 to TRBJ2-3; D may be TRBD1 (6 bases). Germline V gene data show CDR1 as MNHEY and CDR2 as SVGAGI. The V and J ends lost 6 bases and 4 bases respectively, with 11 bases between them. This CDR3 contains 13 residues. The CDR3 reads CASRLTGPDTQYF. CDR3 DNA sequence: TGTGCCAGCAGGTTAACAGGGCCAGATACGCAGTATTTT.

This clone showed up just once. The chain employs TRBV9 and TRBJ1-2, with 9 bases lining up with TRBD1. CDR3 length: 17 residues. Germline V gene data show CDR1 as SGDLS and CDR2 as YYNGEE. Trimming at V came to 3 bases and at J to 7 bases, leaving 16 bases not matched to a gene. DNA of the CDR3: TGTGCCAGCAGCGCCGCCCTAGGTAACAGGGGGCAGGGTGGCTACACCTTC. Protein sequence: CASSAALGNRGQGGYTF.

The chain carries TRBV5-4 and TRBJ2-7, with D possibly matching TRBD1 (5 bases). Germline CDR1 SGHNT, CDR2 YYREEE (reference sequence). V lost 3 bases, J lost 7 bases, and 14 bases lay in between. The CDR3 is 13 residues long. The CDR3 DNA reads TGTGCCAGCAGCTCTGTCAGGGTGCAGGAGCAGTACTTC. Translating gives CASSSVRVQEQYF.

The rearrangement joins TRBV4-2 to TRBJ2-1; 14 bases agree with TRBD2. V shed 1 base, J shed 0 bases, and the junction held 11 bases outside the gene matches. This CDR3 is built from 21 residues. Germline CDR1 and CDR2: LGHNA and YNFKEQ. CDR3 in amino acids: CASSQAPGLAGGLSSYNEQFF. The CDR3, as DNA: TGTGCCAGCAGCCAAGCCCCCGGACTAGCGGGAGGTCTGAGCTCCTACAATGAGCAGTTCTTC.

V gene TRBV7-2 combines with J gene TRBJ1-2; TRBD1 matches 8 bases. Germline CDR1 reads SGHTA; CDR2 reads FQGNSA. This CDR3 comprises 15 residues. V lost 4 bases to trimming and J lost 8 bases; unmatched junction nucleotides: 12. The DNA for the CDR3 is TGTGCCAGCAGCTCCTACGTCACAGGGGACAGGGGCTACACCTTC. Encoded protein: CASSSYVTGDRGYTF.